This is a list of T cell receptor beta chains from one sample in a study of T-cell reconstitution after alpha-beta-depleted transplantation in children. TCRdb re-called the PCR reads with MiXCR, one entry per CDR3 protein. The data show fewer than 3,500 distinct CDR3 sequences, under 30% seen once. Material: PBMCs, mostly from graft donor cells, obtained 60 days after TCRalphabeta/CD19-depleted stem cell transplant. The receptor set was obtained from a male patient between 2 and 10 years old who had a stem cell transplant for acute myeloid leukemia, so the T cells may come from the graft donor. Each CDR3 is given with its conserved first and last residue. The D gene is left open where the match is weak. The size field is filled for only some rows; it gives once, few, many or a size class.

clone_size	d_call	v_call	j_call	cdr3_nt	cdr3_aa
many	-	TRBV9	TRBJ2-4	TGTGCCAGCAGCACTCCAGAATCAATTCAGTACTTC	CASSTPESIQYF
many	TRBD1	TRBV5-4	TRBJ2-3	TGTGCCAGCAGCTTGGCCCAGGGGGCGGATACGCAGTATTTT	CASSLAQGADTQYF
many	-	TRBV21-1	TRBJ2-1	TGTGCCAGCAGCACCTACAGGTTAGAGGTGAGGCATGAGCAGTTCTTC	CASSTYRLEVRHEQFF
many	-	TRBV19	TRBJ1-2	TGTGCCAGTAGTATGGGGACCAACTATGGCTACACCTTC	CASSMGTNYGYTF
many	-	TRBV5-1	TRBJ2-1	TGCGCCAGCCGGGTGCAGGGACCCTACAATGAGCAGTTCTTC	CASRVQGPYNEQFF
-	-	TRBV4-2	TRBJ1-1	TGTGCCATCGGCCCCCCGGTGGAGAACACTGAAGCTTTCTTT	CAIGPPVENTEAFF
many	TRBD2	TRBV5-4	TRBJ2-3	TGTGCCAGCAGCTGGGGACTAGCGGGAGGGAGCACAGATACGCAGTATTTT	CASSWGLAGGSTDTQYF
many	-	TRBV12-3/TRBV12-4	TRBJ2-4	TGTGCCAGCAGTTTCGGACAGATAAACATTCAGTACTTC	CASSFGQINIQYF
-	-	TRBV3-1	TRBJ1-2	TGTGCCAGCAGCCAAGACGAGGGGAACTATGGCTACACCTTC	CASSQDEGNYGYTF
-	TRBD1	TRBV9	TRBJ2-5	TGTGCCAGCAGCTTAGTCGGGACAGAAGAGACCCAGTACTTC	CASSLVGTEETQYF
many	-	TRBV7-2	TRBJ2-1	TGTGCCAGCAGCTCCCGACCTAGCTCCTACAATGAGCAGTTCTTC	CASSSRPSSYNEQFF
large	-	TRBV6-5	TRBJ2-2	TGTGCCAGCAGGCACCCCGGCGCCACCGGGGAGCTGTTTTTT	CASRHPGATGELFF
many	-	TRBV6-1	TRBJ2-3	TGTGCCAGCAGCAGCGGACTCGACACAGATACGCAGTATTTT	CASSSGLDTDTQYF
-	TRBD1	TRBV12-3/TRBV12-4	TRBJ1-4	TGTGCCAGCACTAGGACAGGGGAAAAACTGTTTTTT	CASTRTGEKLFF
few	-	TRBV11-1	TRBJ1-6	TGTGCCAGCAGCTTAGCAGGGGCCAGGGCGGCTTCACCCCTCCACTTT	CASSLAGARAASPLHF
-	TRBD2	TRBV5-1	TRBJ2-1	TGCGCCAGCAGCTTCAGTCGGTGGGAGGGTTACAATGAGCAGTTCTTC	CASSFSRWEGYNEQFF
many	TRBD1	TRBV20-1	TRBJ2-3	TGCAGTGCTAACAGGGGGACAGATACGCAGTATTTT	CSANRGTDTQYF
many	TRBD1	TRBV12-3/TRBV12-4	TRBJ2-1	TGTGCCAGCAGTTACCGACAGGGGGTCCACAATGAGCAGTTCTTC	CASSYRQGVHNEQFF
large	TRBD1	TRBV7-9	TRBJ1-2	TGTGCCAGCAGCTACGACAGGGGTGACTATGGCTACACCTTC	CASSYDRGDYGYTF
-	-	TRBV7-9	TRBJ2-6	TGTGCCAGCAGCTTAGTTGTGGGGGCCGGGGCCAACGTCCTGACTTTC	CASSLVVGAGANVLTF
few	-	TRBV4-2	TRBJ2-1	TGTGCCAGCAGCCCTGGGCCCTTGTGCTACAATGAGCAGTTCTTC	CASSPGPLCYNEQFF
many	-	TRBV4-3	TRBJ1-1	TGCGCCAGCAGCCAAGAGCTAGGTGTTAAAGCTTTCTTT	CASSQELGVKAFF